Following are 2 T cell receptor beta chains from one sample sequenced in a study of blood T cell repertoires in COVID-19. Profiled with immunoSEQ multiplex PCR; TCRdb holds only in-frame clones, not every one. The table shows about 310,000 clones, with roughly 86% occurring only once. The sample comprised PBMCs or T cells enriched from blood (not recorded which). The receptors were gathered from a woman in her 30s who had recovered from COVID-19.

The V and J genes are TRBV9 and TRBJ2-5; D gene ambiguous. Trimming stripped 4 bases from V and 7 bases from J, with 11 bases between. Per the germline V gene, CDR1 is SGDLS and CDR2 is YYNGEE. The CDR3 spans 12 residues. The CDR3, as DNA: TGTGCCAGCAGCCCTGGTTTCGGGACCCAGTACTTC. Residues: CASSPGFGTQYF.

V gene TRBV7-9 combines with J gene TRBJ1-5, with 7 bases lining up with TRBD1. The CDR3 spans 15 residues. CDR1 is SEHNR, CDR2 FQNEAQ, per germline (reference sequence). The V segment lost 5 bases and the J segment 6 bases; nucleotides outside the gene matches: 10. The CDR3 DNA is TGTGCCAGCAGCCCGAGCGGACAGGATAGTCAGCCCCAGCATTTT. It encodes CASSPSGQDSQPQHF.